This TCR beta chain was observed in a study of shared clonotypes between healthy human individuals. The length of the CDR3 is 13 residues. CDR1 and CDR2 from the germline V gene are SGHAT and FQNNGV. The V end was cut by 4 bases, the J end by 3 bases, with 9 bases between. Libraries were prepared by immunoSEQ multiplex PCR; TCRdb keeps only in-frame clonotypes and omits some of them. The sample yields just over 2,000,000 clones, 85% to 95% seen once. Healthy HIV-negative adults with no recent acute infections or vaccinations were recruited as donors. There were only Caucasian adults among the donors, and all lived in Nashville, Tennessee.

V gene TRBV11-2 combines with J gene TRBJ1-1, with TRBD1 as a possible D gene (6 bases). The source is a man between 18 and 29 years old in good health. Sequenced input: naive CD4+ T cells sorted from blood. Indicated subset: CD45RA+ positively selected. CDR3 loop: CASSYDRYTEAFF. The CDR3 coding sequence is TGTGCCAGCAGCTATGACAGGTACACTGAAGCTTTCTTT.